The clone carrying this T cell receptor (beta chain) was seen more than once but under ten times. Its target is not known. This CDR3 comprises 15 residues. Germline CDR1 reads MDHEN; CDR2 reads SYDVKM. Trimming stripped 2 bases from V and 0 bases from J, with 7 bases between. The data belong to a study of blood T cells in healthy people across ages. The study, taken as a whole, reports: With age, beta diversity per million T cells declined roughly linearly, significantly by about 40.

Per sample, extraction of total RNA gave at least 6 micrograms in every case. PCR was performed a second time for roughly 7 to 11 cycles using a sample-barcoded 5' primer and a J-beta primer mix. Every cDNA molecule bore a tag from a template-switch adaptor containing 12 random nucleotides. TCRdb processed the 5' RACE reads anew with MiXCR; each CDR3 protein has one entry. Altogether 630,000 or so distinct CDR3 sequences are present, about 32% being singletons, with the ten largest covering 15%. This TCR was sampled from a woman at least 80 years old in good health. This sequence joins TRBV28 and TRBJ2-2, with D unclear. The sample taken for sequencing was blood. This CDR3 reads CASSLVRPNTGELFF. The CDR3 region has the DNA TGTGCCAGCAGTTTAGTACGGCCGAACACCGGGGAGCTGTTTTTT. Filled out from reference TRBV28 and TRBJ2-2, the complete variable domain reads DVKVTQSSRYLVKRTGEKVFLECVQDMDHENMFWYRQDPGLGLRLIYFSYDVKMKEKGDIPEGYSVSREKKERFSLILESASTNQTSMYLCASSLVRPNTGELFFGEGSRLTVL.